These T cell receptor beta chains were read from a single sample in a study of blood T cell repertoires in COVID-19. The method was immunoSEQ multiplex PCR; TCRdb's version includes in-frame clones alone and lacks a portion of them. The repertoire holds 450,000 or so clones, with 80% to 95% as singletons. Specimen: PBMCs or T cells enriched from blood (not recorded which). The source of these receptors is a man younger than 35 who had recovered from COVID-19. The CDR3 runs from the conserved cysteine through the conserved F or W. Fields, in order: D gene, V gene, clone size, J gene, CDR3 protein, CDR3 DNA. D genes are given only for firm matches. Clone size, where shown, is once, few, many, or a class for clones that have expanded.

>TRBD1|TRBV27|-|TRBJ2-1
CASSPGQRYNEQFF
TGTGCCAGCAGTCCGGGACAGAGGTACAATGAGCAGTTCTTC
>-|TRBV28|-|TRBJ2-7
CASSPLRGGEQYF
TGTGCCAGCAGCCCACTGCGGGGAGGTGAGCAGTACTTC
>-|TRBV29-1|-|TRBJ2-1
CSVEEGNEQFF
TGCAGCGTTGAGGAGGGTAATGAGCAGTTCTTC
>TRBD1|TRBV7-9|-|TRBJ2-5
CASSPGQGVSHDQETQYF
TGTGCCAGCAGTCCAGGACAGGGGGTAAGCCACGACCAAGAGACCCAGTACTTC
>-|TRBV11-3|-|TRBJ2-1
CASSSDYEEQFF
TGTGCCAGCAGCTCGGACTATGAGGAGCAGTTCTTC
>-|TRBV5-1|-|TRBJ1-4
CASSLEGHSGEKLFF
TGCGCCAGCAGCTTGGAGGGGCATTCGGGCGAAAAACTGTTTTTT
>-|TRBV12-3/TRBV12-4|-|TRBJ2-3
CASSFVSTDTQYF
TGTGCCAGCAGTTTCGTAAGCACAGATACGCAGTATTTT
>-|TRBV5-4|-|TRBJ1-1
CASSPVGGRSTEAFF
TGTGCCAGCAGCCCGGTGGGGGGACGGAGCACTGAAGCTTTCTTT
>-|TRBV6-5|-|TRBJ2-1
CASRRVNEQFF
TGTGCCAGCAGGCGCGTTAATGAGCAGTTCTTC
>-|TRBV9|-|TRBJ1-4
CASSVRTPRGEKLFF
TGTGCCAGCAGCGTACGGACCCCTAGGGGTGAAAAACTGTTTTTT
>TRBD1|TRBV28|-|TRBJ2-7
CASSSYRGGYEQYF
TGTGCCAGCAGTTCCTACAGGGGCGGGTACGAGCAGTACTTC
>-|TRBV9|-|TRBJ2-1
CASSPPSSDSSYNEQFF
TGTGCCAGCAGCCCCCCCTCTAGCGACAGCTCCTACAATGAGCAGTTCTTC
>-|TRBV30|-|TRBJ1-5
CAWSLQVGQPQHF
TGTGCCTGGAGTCTCCAGGTGGGTCAGCCCCAGCATTTT
>TRBD1|TRBV4-1|once|TRBJ1-2
CASLGVDRDYGYTF
TGCGCCAGCCTGGGAGTCGACAGGGACTATGGCTACACCTTC
>-|TRBV12-3/TRBV12-4|-|TRBJ2-7
CASRSGHQQYF
TGTGCCAGCAGGTCAGGTCACCAGCAGTACTTC
>-|TRBV3-1/TRBV3-2|-|TRBJ1-2
CASSQTGGAWSNYGYTF
TGTGCCAGCAGCCAAACGGGAGGGGCTTGGAGTAACTATGGCTACACCTTC
>TRBD2|TRBV14|few|TRBJ2-3
CASSQVAGREYF
TGTGCCAGCAGCCAAGTCGCCGGGAGGGAGTATTTT
>TRBD1|TRBV30|once|TRBJ2-1
CAWRDDRAPYNEQFF
TGTGCCTGGAGGGACGACAGGGCCCCCTACAATGAGCAGTTCTTC
>-|TRBV7-9|-|TRBJ2-5
CASSARGGGQETQYF
TGTGCCAGCAGCGCCCGCGGCGGAGGGCAAGAGACCCAGTACTTC
>TRBD1|TRBV5-1|-|TRBJ1-2
CASSSSTGTNYGYTF
TGCGCCAGCAGCTCCTCGACAGGGACCAACTATGGCTACACCTTC
>TRBD1|TRBV6-5|-|TRBJ1-5
CASSSQGVQPQHF
TGTGCCAGCAGTTCTCAGGGGGTTCAGCCCCAGCATTTT
>-|TRBV19|-|TRBJ1-5
CASSIDSGIRNSNQPQHF
TGTGCCAGTAGTATAGATAGCGGGATCCGTAATAGCAATCAGCCCCAGCATTTT
>TRBD1|TRBV6-5|-|TRBJ2-7
CASRQGVASYEQYF
TGTGCCAGCAGACAGGGGGTAGCCTCCTACGAGCAGTACTTC
>-|TRBV5-1|-|TRBJ2-7
CASSAGLGEQYF
TGCGCCAGCAGCGCAGGGCTGGGCGAGCAGTACTTC
>-|TRBV9|-|TRBJ2-2
CASSVEPSAGELFF
TGTGCCAGCAGCGTAGAACCTAGCGCCGGGGAGCTGTTTTTT
>-|TRBV3-1/TRBV3-2|-|TRBJ1-3
CASSQDRQISGNTIYF
TGTGCCAGCAGCCAAGACAGACAGATTTCTGGAAACACCATATATTTT
>-|TRBV7-2|once|TRBJ1-4
CASSGFATNEKLFF
TGTGCCAGCTCGGGGTTTGCAACTAATGAAAAACTGTTTTTT
>TRBD2|TRBV11-3|-|TRBJ2-3
CASSRGGVTDTQYF
TGTGCCAGCAGCCGGGGGGGGGTAACAGATACGCAGTATTTT
>TRBD2|TRBV5-6|-|TRBJ2-3
CASSPLALAGVEDTQYF
TGTGCCAGCAGCCCATTGGCTCTAGCGGGAGTAGAAGATACGCAGTATTTT
>TRBD2|TRBV7-9|-|TRBJ2-1
CASSLVTGGGTEQFF
TGTGCCAGCAGCTTAGTAACGGGAGGGGGTACCGAGCAGTTCTTC
>TRBD2|TRBV13|few|TRBJ2-1
CASGLADDEQFF
TGTGCCAGCGGACTAGCGGACGATGAGCAGTTCTTC
>-|TRBV7-6|-|TRBJ1-3
CASSTLQGPGNTIYF
TGTGCCAGCAGCACCCTACAGGGACCTGGAAACACCATATATTTT
>TRBD2|TRBV9|-|TRBJ2-3
CASSVAPGTSGSGDTQYF
TGTGCCAGCAGCGTAGCCCCGGGGACTAGCGGGAGTGGGGATACGCAGTATTTT
>-|TRBV5-1|-|TRBJ1-5
CASSFNEISNQPQHF
TGCGCCAGCAGCTTTAACGAGATTAGCAATCAGCCCCAGCATTTT
>-|TRBV5-1|-|TRBJ1-5
CASSPGQGYNQPQHF
TGCGCCAGCAGCCCCGGGCAGGGGTACAATCAGCCCCAGCATTTT
>-|TRBV7-9|once|TRBJ1-6
CASSRTVHNSPLHF
TGTGCCAGCAGCCGGACAGTACATAATTCACCCCTCCACTTT
>-|TRBV10-1|-|TRBJ1-1
CASSEDPVTGKAFF
TGCGCCAGCAGTGAGGACCCGGTAACAGGGAAGGCTTTCTTT
>-|TRBV19|-|TRBJ1-5
CASSSTGGEPQHF
TGTGCCAGTAGTTCCACGGGGGGGGAGCCCCAGCATTTT
>-|TRBV18|-|TRBJ2-3
CASSRNRADITDTQYF
TGTGCCAGCTCACGAAACAGGGCCGATATCACAGATACGCAGTATTTT
>TRBD1|TRBV19|-|TRBJ2-1
CASQKGTGNYNEQFF
TGTGCCAGTCAAAAGGGGACAGGGAACTACAATGAGCAGTTCTTC
>-|TRBV3-1/TRBV3-2|-|TRBJ1-4
CASSRFEGTNEKLFF
TGTGCCAGCAGCCGATTTGAGGGAACTAATGAAAAACTGTTTTTT
>-|TRBV18|-|TRBJ1-2
CASSPDRNYGYTF
TGTGCCAGCTCCCCAGACAGGAACTATGGCTACACCTTC
>TRBD1|TRBV27|once|TRBJ1-2
CASKLWGQDGVRGYTF
TGTGCCAGCAAACTCTGGGGACAGGACGGGGTAAGAGGCTACACCTTC
>-|TRBV3-1/TRBV3-2|-|TRBJ1-1
CASSQARGMTEAFF
TGTGCCAGCAGCCAAGCTCGGGGGATGACTGAAGCTTTCTTT
>-|TRBV6-2/TRBV6-3|-|TRBJ2-3
CASSQGLAGATDTQYF
TGTGCCAGCAGTCAGGGGCTTGCGGGAGCGACAGATACGCAGTATTTT
>TRBD1|TRBV2|-|TRBJ2-7
CASRFSGGPYEQYF
TGTGCCAGCAGGTTTTCAGGGGGCCCCTACGAGCAGTACTTC
>-|TRBV10-3|-|TRBJ2-1
CAISEPRASLLF
TGTGCCATCAGTGAGCCCAGGGCCAGCCTCCTCTTC
>-|TRBV10-3|-|TRBJ1-2
CAISDRYGIDGYTF
TGTGCCATCAGTGACAGGTACGGAATAGATGGCTACACCTTC
>TRBD2|TRBV10-1|-|TRBJ2-3
CASRPSGRPATQYF
TGCGCCAGCAGACCTAGCGGGAGGCCCGCAACGCAGTATTTT
>TRBD2|TRBV5-1|-|TRBJ2-3
CASSARGGTDTQYF
TGCGCCAGCAGCGCTCGGGGGGGCACAGATACGCAGTATTTT
>-|TRBV6-5|-|TRBJ1-2
CAAVFSYGYTF
TGTGCCGCCGTTTTCAGCTATGGCTACACCTTC
>TRBD1|TRBV7-9|few|TRBJ1-4
CASSLGQGDEKLFF
TGTGCCAGCAGCTTAGGACAGGGAGATGAAAAACTGTTTTTT
>-|TRBV24-1|-|TRBJ1-3
CATHDAQGLNTIYF
TGTGCCACTCATGACGCCCAGGGTCTAAACACCATATATTTT
>-|TRBV27|-|TRBJ1-5
CASSWAVNQPQHF
TGTGCCAGCAGTTGGGCAGTCAATCAGCCCCAGCATTTT